This TCR beta chain was recorded in a study of blood T cell repertoires in COVID-19. Study at large: Both acute and convalescent COVID-19 samples were obtained from the United States, Italy and Spain. T cells, B-cell-depleted T cells, or PBMCs supplied cDNA or gDNA.

V was clipped by 0 bases and J by 9 bases, with 18 bases between them. The CDR3 is 16 amino acids. Germline CDR1 is LGHDT and CDR2 is YNNKEL (reference sequence). This clone was counted only a few times. Study processing details: Amplification of reference gene primers was used by the study to estimate nucleated cell counts. The protocol was immunoSEQ multiplex PCR, while the TCRdb copy is restricted to in-frame clones and leaves out a portion. That table supplies the V and J calls and clone size; D and trimming were determined from the DNA. The table records approximately 190,000 clones, roughly four fifths of them present only once.

This rearrangement joins TRBV3-1 (or the pseudogene TRBV3-2) to TRBJ1-5, with D perhaps matching TRBD1 (5 bases). The clonotype comes from a woman in her 30s with acute or convalescent COVID-19. The sequenced sample was peripheral blood. The chain's CDR3 is CASSQDLGIDQGPQHF. The CDR3 region has the DNA TGTGCCAGCAGCCAAGATCTGGGGATTGATCAGGGGCCCCAGCATTTT.